This T cell receptor (beta chain) was captured in a study of T cell changes during pregnancy in multiple sclerosis. Clones were read by immunoSEQ multiplex PCR, and TCRdb kept only the in-frame ones, dropping some. Among roughly 110,000 clones, just under 95% were seen once, and the ten largest hold 0.78%. From germline, CDR1 is SGHRS and CDR2 YFSETQ. V lost 0 bases and J lost 3, with 15 bases in between. This CDR3 has 16 residues. The chain links TRBV5-1 to TRBJ1-2; the D is unclear. The TCR was taken from a female donor in good health, enrolled as a control in a pregnancy study. Here the sequenced sample was peripheral blood, taken in the third trimester of pregnancy. The CDR3 sequence: CASSLAPGGDYYGYTF. CDR3 in DNA: TGCGCCAGCAGCTTGGCTCCCGGCGGGGATTACTATGGCTACACCTTC.